The clone carrying this T cell receptor (beta chain) was seen many times. Antigen specificity is unknown. This sample is part of a study of T cell repertoires in cytomegalovirus infection. Per the germline V gene, CDR1 is SGHTA and CDR2 is FQGNSA. V was clipped by 6 bases and J by 8 bases, with 20 bases between them. This CDR3 is 15 amino acids long. Each CDR3 protein is one row after TCRdb ran MiXCR on the reads. The top ten hold about an eighth of the sample, which has 750,000 to 900,000 distinct CDR3 sequences, around 29% seen once. The chain couples TRBV7-2 to TRBJ2-4; D might be TRBD1 (6 bases). This specimen consisted of cultured CD8+ T cells from PBMCs, obtained from culture after CMV antigen stimulation. This receptor was taken from a human donor in good health (CMV status not recorded). Some clones in this sample may be carry-over from other donors' samples. The CDR3 here is CASRPEQGAVDIQYF. DNA of the CDR3: TGTGCCAGCAGACCTGAACAGGGAGCTGTAGACATTCAGTACTTC.